Described below is a single T cell receptor (beta chain) sequence and its context. Its antigen is not identified. The data were obtained in a study of blood T cells in healthy people across ages. Study-level points and caveats: More naive CD4+ cells and higher diversity were found in long-lived than in aged donors.

Total RNA, at least 5.5 micrograms per sample, came from PBMCs. Through a sample-barcoded 5' primer and a J-beta primer mix, a second PCR was run for roughly 7 to 12 cycles. Via MiXCR, TCRdb re-called the 5' RACE reads, giving one row per CDR3 protein. Among 600,000 to 1,000,000 distinct CDR3 sequences listed, 58% were seen once. The V end was cut by 8 bases, the J end by 7 bases, with 21 bases between. The CDR3 loop spans 14 amino acids. Germline V gene sequence: CDR1 MNHEY, CDR2 SVGAGI. The sequence came from a man aged 25 to 45 in good health. What was sequenced was blood. V is TRBV6-5 and J is TRBJ2-7, with a weak D call TRBD2 (5 bases). CDR3 sequence (DNA): TGTGCCAGCGGACCGGACCTCAGCGGCAATGAGCAGTACTTC. Translation gives CASGPDLSGNEQYF.